Below are 15 T cell receptor beta chains sequenced from a single sample in a study of technical replicates of blood from several donors. TCRdb's table, derived via immunoSEQ multiplex PCR, lists solely in-frame clones and lacks some. The sample yields some 98,000 clones, under 97% seen once. The source material was T cells isolated from PBMCs. All receptors come from a human donor in good health.

The V and J genes are TRBV5-4 and TRBJ1-3; the match to TRBD1 covers 7 bases. This CDR3 spans 14 amino acids. V gave up 4 bases and J gave up 4 bases; unmatched junction bases: 5. In germline, CDR1 is SGHNT, CDR2 YYREEE (reference sequence). DNA for the CDR3: TGTGCCAGCAGCGAGGGACAGATAGGAAACACCATATATTTT. The encoded protein is CASSEGQIGNTIYF.

The chain has TRBV27 and TRBJ2-3; no definite D call. V was shortened by 3 bases and J by 2 bases, with 6 bases between the two germline ends. The CDR3 spans 13 residues. CDR1 MNHEY and CDR2 SMNVEV come from the germline V gene (reference sequence). The CDR3 DNA reads TGTGCCAGCAGTTTGGCGGCCACAGATACGCAGTATTTT. The encoded protein is CASSLAATDTQYF.

The CDR3 is CASSPWKGGINEQFF. The CDR3 coding sequence is TGTGCCAGCTCACCATGGAAGGGAGGAATAAATGAGCAGTTCTTC. The V gene is TRBV18, the J gene TRBJ2-1; the D gene is possibly TRBD2 (6 bases). Trimming took 2 bases from V and 7 from J, leaving 15 bases between them. The CDR3 runs 15 residues. In germline, CDR1 is KGHSH, CDR2 LQKENI.

The chain employs TRBV9 and TRBJ2-1, with 7 nucleotides matching TRBD2. Germline assignment: CDR1 SGDLS and CDR2 YYNGEE. Losses at the gene ends were 4 bases for V and 4 bases for J; bases not matched to a gene: 8. The CDR3 is 15 residues long. CDR3 loop: CASSPFGGGYNEQFF. CDR3 nucleotides: TGTGCCAGCAGCCCCTTTGGGGGGGGTTACAATGAGCAGTTCTTC.

The chain employs TRBV28 and TRBJ1-1, with 7 positions matching TRBD1. The ends lost 3 bases at V and 8 bases at J; junction bases unmatched: 0. CDR3 length: 11 amino acids. The germline V gene has CDR1 MDHEN and CDR2 SYDVKM. CDR3 residues: CASSLDREAFF. For the CDR3, the DNA is TGTGCCAGCAGTTTGGACAGGGAAGCTTTCTTT.

J is TRBJ1-2 and V is TRBV6-1; 7 positions match TRBD1. Per the germline V gene, CDR1 is MNHNS and CDR2 is SASEGT. This CDR3 has 15 residues. V lost 7 bases, J lost 4 bases, and 12 bases stayed unmatched. The CDR3, as DNA: TGTGCCAGCAATCCAAACAGGGGTCCCGTCTATGGCTACACCTTC. Amino acid sequence: CASNPNRGPVYGYTF.

V usage is TRBV18 and J usage is TRBJ1-3; maybe TRBD1 (6 bases). Germline V gives CDR1 KGHSH, CDR2 LQKENI. V lost 3 bases and J 7 bases, leaving 16 bases between the germline ends. The CDR3 sequence is 15 residues long. CDR3: CASSPGQPRVNTIYF. The CDR3, as DNA: TGTGCCAGCTCACCTGGACAGCCCCGAGTTAACACCATATATTTT.

CDR3: CASSPRTGAGLTEAFF. The CDR3 DNA sequence: TGTGCCAGCAGCCCGAGGACAGGCGCGGGTTTGACTGAAGCTTTCTTT. The rearrangement links TRBV7-9 to TRBJ1-1, with 7 positions matching TRBD1. Germline trimming cut 5 bases from V and 5 bases from J; bases unmatched to any gene: 14. The germline V gene encodes CDR1 SEHNR and CDR2 FQNEAQ (reference sequence). The CDR3 is 16 residues long. The full variable domain, with the rest looked up from reference TRBV7-9 and TRBJ1-1, is DTGVSQNPRHKITKRGQNVTFRCDPISEHNRLYWYRQTLGQGPEFLTYFQNEAQLEKSRLLSDRFSAERPKGSFSTLEIQRTEQGDSAMYLCASSPRTGAGLTEAFFGQGTRLTVV.

This chain connects TRBV28 to TRBJ2-6, with D hard to call. Germline lookup yields CDR1 MDHEN and CDR2 SYDVKM. The CDR3 has 15 residues. The ends were cut back, 6 bases at V and 0 bases at J, with 9 bases in the middle. The CDR3 DNA sequence: TGTGCCAGCAGCGATACTTCCTCTGGGGCCAACGTCCTGACTTTC. As protein: CASSDTSSGANVLTF.

The J gene is TRBJ2-7, the V gene TRBV19, with D possibly being TRBD2 (6 bases). The V and J ends lost 4 bases and 1 base respectively, with 11 bases between them. This CDR3 has 14 amino acids. CDR1 and CDR2 from the germline V gene are LNHDA and SQIVND (reference sequence). CDR3 sequence reads: CASSKIGSSYEQYF. For the CDR3, the DNA is TGTGCCAGTAGTAAGATCGGGAGTTCCTACGAGCAGTACTTC.

This chain links TRBV6-1 with TRBJ1-4; possible D gene TRBD1, 5 bases. The germline V and J ends were trimmed by 4 bases and 6 bases, with 15 bases remaining between them. CDR1 MNHNS and CDR2 SASEGT come from the germline V gene. The CDR3 runs to 15 residues. CDR3 DNA: TGTGCCAGCAGTGCACAGACAGCCCGGGATGAAAAACTGTTTTTT. Encoded protein: CASSAQTARDEKLFF.

This sequence joins TRBV6-1 and TRBJ2-7; possible D gene TRBD1, 5 bases. The CDR3 covers 12 residues. The ends were cut back, 6 bases at V and 2 bases at J, with 8 bases in the middle. Looked up from germline, CDR1 is MNHNS and CDR2 is SASEGT. The CDR3 sequence: CASRTDAYEQYF. CDR3 DNA: TGTGCCAGCAGGACAGATGCCTACGAGCAGTACTTC.

The chain has TRBV10-1 and TRBJ1-5, with 7 bases identical to TRBD1. V lost 6 bases and J lost 5; bases outside the gene matches: 4. The CDR3 is 13 residues long. CDR1 and CDR2 (germline): WNHNN, SYGVQD (reference sequence). CDR3 DNA sequence: TGCGCCAGCAGCAGGGACAGAGATCAGCCCCAGCATTTT. Protein: CASSRDRDQPQHF.

V usage is TRBV19 and J usage is TRBJ1-5; 10 bases are shared with TRBD1. The V gene's germline CDR1 is LNHDA and CDR2 SQIVND (reference sequence). J gave up 7 bases and V 8 bases, and 5 bases lay outside the gene matches. The CDR3 spans 13 residues. Here the CDR3 DNA reads TGTGCCAGTCGTGGGACAGGGGTGCAGCCCCAGCATTTT. The encoded protein is CASRGTGVQPQHF.

V usage is TRBV2 and J usage is TRBJ2-7; D not certain. V lost 5 bases to trimming and J lost 4 bases, with 12 bases between them. Germline lookup yields CDR1 SNHLY and CDR2 FYNNEI. The CDR3 runs 13 residues. The CDR3 nucleotides are TGTGCCAGCAGTCCCGATTGGGCGTACGAGCAGTACTTC. As protein: CASSPDWAYEQYF.